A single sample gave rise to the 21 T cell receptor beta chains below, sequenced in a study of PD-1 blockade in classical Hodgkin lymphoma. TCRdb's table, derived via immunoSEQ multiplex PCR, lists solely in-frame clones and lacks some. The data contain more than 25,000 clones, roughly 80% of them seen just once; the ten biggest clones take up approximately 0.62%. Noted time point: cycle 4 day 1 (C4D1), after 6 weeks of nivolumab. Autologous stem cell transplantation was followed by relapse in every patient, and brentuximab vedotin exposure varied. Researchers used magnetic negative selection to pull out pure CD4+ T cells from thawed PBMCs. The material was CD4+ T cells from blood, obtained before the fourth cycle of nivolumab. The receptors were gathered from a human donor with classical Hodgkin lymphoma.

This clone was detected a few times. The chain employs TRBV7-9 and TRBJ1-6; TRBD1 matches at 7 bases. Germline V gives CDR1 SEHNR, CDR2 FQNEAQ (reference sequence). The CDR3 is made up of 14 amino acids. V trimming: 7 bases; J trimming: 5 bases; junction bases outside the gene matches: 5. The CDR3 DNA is TGTGCCAGCACCCTGGGACAGAATAATTCACCCCTCCACTTT. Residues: CASTLGQNNSPLHF.

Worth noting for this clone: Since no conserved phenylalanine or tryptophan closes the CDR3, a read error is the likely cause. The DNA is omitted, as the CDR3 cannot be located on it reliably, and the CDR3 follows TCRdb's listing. CDR3 in amino acids: CASSQYTL. The chain has TRBV5-1 and TRBJ2-7; the D segment call TRBD1 is taken from the table without a DNA check. Germline CDR1 is SGHRS and CDR2 is YFSETQ. The length of the CDR3 is 8 amino acids, counting both ends.

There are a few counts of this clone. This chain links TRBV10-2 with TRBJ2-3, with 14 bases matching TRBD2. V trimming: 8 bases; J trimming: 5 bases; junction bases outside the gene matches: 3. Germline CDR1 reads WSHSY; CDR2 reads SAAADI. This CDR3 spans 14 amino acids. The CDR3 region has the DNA TGCGCCAGCCGCGGACTAGCGGGGGGAGATACGCAGTATTTT. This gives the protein CASRGLAGGDTQYF.

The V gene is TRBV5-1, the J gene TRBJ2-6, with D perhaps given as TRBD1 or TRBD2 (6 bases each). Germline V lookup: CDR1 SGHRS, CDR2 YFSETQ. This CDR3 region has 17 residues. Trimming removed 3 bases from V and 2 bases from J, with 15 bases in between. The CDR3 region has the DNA TGCGCCAGCAGCTCCGTAATGGGGGGCACTGGGGCCAACGTCCTGACTTTC. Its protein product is CASSSVMGGTGANVLTF.

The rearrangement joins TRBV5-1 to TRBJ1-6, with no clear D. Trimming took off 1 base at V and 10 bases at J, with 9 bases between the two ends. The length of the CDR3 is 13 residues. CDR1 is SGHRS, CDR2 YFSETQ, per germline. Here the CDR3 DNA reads TGCGCCAGCAGCTTGATGGAGGGATCACCCCTCCACTTT. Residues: CASSLMEGSPLHF.

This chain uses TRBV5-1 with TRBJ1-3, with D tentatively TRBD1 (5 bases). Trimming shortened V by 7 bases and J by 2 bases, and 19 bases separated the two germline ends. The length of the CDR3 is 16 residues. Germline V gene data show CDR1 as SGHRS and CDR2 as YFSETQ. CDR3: CASAQEGNWAGNTIYF. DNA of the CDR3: TGCGCCAGCGCCCAAGAGGGGAATTGGGCTGGAAACACCATATATTTT.

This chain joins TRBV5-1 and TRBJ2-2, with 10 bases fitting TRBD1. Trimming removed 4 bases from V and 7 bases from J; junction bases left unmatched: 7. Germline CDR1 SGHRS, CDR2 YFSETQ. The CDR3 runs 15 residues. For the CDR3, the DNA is TGCGCCAGCAGCGCGACAGGGGGCGCTAACGGGGAGCTGTTTTTT. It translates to CASSATGGANGELFF. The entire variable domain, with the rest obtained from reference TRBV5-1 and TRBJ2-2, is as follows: KAGVTQTPRYLIKTRGQQVTLSCSPISGHRSVSWYQQTPGQGLQFLFEYFSETQRNKGNFPGRFSGRQFSNSRSEMNVSTLELGDSALYLCASSATGGANGELFFGEGSRLTVL.

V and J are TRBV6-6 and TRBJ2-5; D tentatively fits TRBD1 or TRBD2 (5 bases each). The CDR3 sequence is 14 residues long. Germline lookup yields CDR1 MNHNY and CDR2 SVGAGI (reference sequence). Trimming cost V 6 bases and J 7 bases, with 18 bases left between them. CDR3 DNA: TGTGCCAGCAGACTAGACTCGACCCAGGGGACCCAGTACTTC. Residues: CASRLDSTQGTQYF.

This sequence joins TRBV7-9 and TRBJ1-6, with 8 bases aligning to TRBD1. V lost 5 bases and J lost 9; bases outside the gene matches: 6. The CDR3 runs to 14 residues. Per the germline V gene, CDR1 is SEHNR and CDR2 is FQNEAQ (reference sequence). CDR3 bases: TGTGCCAGCAGCCCTCCGACAGGGGTTTCACCCCTCCACTTT. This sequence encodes CASSPPTGVSPLHF.

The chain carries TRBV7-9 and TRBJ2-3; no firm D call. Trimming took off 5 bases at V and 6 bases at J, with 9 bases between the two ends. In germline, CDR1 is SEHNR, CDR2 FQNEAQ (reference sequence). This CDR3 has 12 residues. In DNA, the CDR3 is TGTGCCAGCAGCCCACAGACTGATACGCAGTATTTT. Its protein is CASSPQTDTQYF.

The DNA for the CDR3 is TGCGCCAGCAGCTTGGAAGGCGTAGGGCGGTCCTACGAGCAGTACTTC. This codes for CASSLEGVGRSYEQYF. This rearrangement joins TRBV5-1 to TRBJ2-7; unclear D gene. Between the trimmed V and J ends, which lost 0 bases and 1 base, there was a span of 14 bases. The CDR3 spans 16 residues. Germline CDR1 reads SGHRS; CDR2 reads YFSETQ.

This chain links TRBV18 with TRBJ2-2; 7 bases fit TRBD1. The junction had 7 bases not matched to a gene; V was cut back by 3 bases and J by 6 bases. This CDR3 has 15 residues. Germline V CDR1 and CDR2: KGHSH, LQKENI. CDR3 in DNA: TGTGCCAGCTCACCGGGTACACAGGGGTCCGGGGAGCTGTTTTTT. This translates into CASSPGTQGSGELFF.

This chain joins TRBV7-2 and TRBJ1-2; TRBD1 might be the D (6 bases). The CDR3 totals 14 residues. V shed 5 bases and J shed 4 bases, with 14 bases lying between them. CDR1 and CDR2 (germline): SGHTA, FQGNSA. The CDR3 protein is CASSPNLDSYGYTF. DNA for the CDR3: TGTGCCAGCAGCCCTAACCTGGACAGCTATGGCTACACCTTC.

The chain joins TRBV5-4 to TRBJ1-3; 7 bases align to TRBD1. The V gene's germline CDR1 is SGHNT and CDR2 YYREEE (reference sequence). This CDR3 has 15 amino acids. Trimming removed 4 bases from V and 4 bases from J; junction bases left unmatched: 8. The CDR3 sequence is CASSRDRVRGNTIYF. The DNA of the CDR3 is TGTGCCAGCAGCCGAGACAGGGTACGGGGAAACACCATATATTTT.

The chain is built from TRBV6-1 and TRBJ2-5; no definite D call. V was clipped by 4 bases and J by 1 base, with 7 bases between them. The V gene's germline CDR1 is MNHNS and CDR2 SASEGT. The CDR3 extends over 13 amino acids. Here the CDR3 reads CASSGILQETQYF. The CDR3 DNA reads TGTGCCAGCAGTGGGATACTCCAAGAGACCCAGTACTTC.

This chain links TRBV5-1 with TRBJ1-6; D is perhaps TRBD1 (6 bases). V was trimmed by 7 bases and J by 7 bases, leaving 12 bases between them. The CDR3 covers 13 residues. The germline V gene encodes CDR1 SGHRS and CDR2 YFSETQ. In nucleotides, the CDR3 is TGCGCCAGCTCGGGGGCCGCCAATTCACCCCTCCACTTT. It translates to CASSGAANSPLHF. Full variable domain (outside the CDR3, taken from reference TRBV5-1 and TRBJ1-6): KAGVTQTPRYLIKTRGQQVTLSCSPISGHRSVSWYQQTPGQGLQFLFEYFSETQRNKGNFPGRFSGRQFSNSRSEMNVSTLELGDSALYLCASSGAANSPLHFGNGTRLTVT.

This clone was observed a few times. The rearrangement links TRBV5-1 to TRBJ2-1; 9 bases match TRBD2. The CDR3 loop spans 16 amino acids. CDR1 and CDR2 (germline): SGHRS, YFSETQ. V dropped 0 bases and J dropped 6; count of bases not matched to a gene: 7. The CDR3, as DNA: TGCGCCAGCAGCTTGGCGAGTGGGACTAGCAGCAATGAGCAGTTCTTC. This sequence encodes CASSLASGTSSNEQFF.

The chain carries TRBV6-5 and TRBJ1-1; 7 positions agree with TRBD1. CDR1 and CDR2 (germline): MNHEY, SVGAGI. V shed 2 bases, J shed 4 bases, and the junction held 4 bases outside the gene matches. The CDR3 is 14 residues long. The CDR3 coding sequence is TGTGCCAGCAGTTACGGTACAGGGGTCACTGAAGCTTTCTTT. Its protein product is CASSYGTGVTEAFF.

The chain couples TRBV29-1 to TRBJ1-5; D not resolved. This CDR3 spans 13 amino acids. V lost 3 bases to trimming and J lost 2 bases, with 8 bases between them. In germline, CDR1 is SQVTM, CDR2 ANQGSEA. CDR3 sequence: CSVEAEGNQPQHF. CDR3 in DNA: TGCAGCGTTGAGGCGGAGGGCAATCAGCCCCAGCATTTT.

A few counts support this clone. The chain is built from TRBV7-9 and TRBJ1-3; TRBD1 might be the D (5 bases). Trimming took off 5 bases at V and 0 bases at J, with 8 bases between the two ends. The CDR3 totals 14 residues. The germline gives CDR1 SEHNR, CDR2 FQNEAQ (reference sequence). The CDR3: CASSPDSSGNTIYF. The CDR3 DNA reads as TGTGCCAGCAGCCCAGACAGCTCTGGAAACACCATATATTTT. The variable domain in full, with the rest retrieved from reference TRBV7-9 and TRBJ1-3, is DTGVSQNPRHKITKRGQNVTFRCDPISEHNRLYWYRQTLGQGPEFLTYFQNEAQLEKSRLLSDRFSAERPKGSFSTLEIQRTEQGDSAMYLCASSPDSSGNTIYFGEGSWLTVV.

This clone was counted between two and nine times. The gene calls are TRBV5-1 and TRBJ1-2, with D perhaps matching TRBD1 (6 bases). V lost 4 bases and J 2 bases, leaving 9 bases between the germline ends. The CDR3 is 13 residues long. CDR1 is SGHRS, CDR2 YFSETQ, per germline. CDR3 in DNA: TGCGCCAGCAGCATCGGGACAAACTATGGCTACACCTTC. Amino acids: CASSIGTNYGYTF.